A selection of T cell receptor beta chains follows, all from one sample in a study of T cells after yellow fever vaccination. TCRdb redid the calling of the 5' RACE reads with MiXCR, one entry per CDR3 protein. The data hold roughly 70,000 distinct CDR3 sequences, with almost 8% observed a single time. Sequenced here: CD8+ T cells sorted from PBMCs, sampled on the day of the yellow fever booster vaccination. The receptor set was obtained from a man in his thirties or forties who received the YFV17D yellow fever vaccine. Each CDR3 is given with its conserved first and last residue. A D gene is named only where the DNA matches it firmly. Only part of the rows carry a size: once, few, many, or a class if the clone is expanded.

TRBV6-2/TRBV6-3	NA	NA	TRBJ2-1	CASSLSEWTDLEQFF	TGTGCCAGCAGTTTATCTGAATGGACGGACCTTGAGCAGTTCTTC
TRBV12-3/TRBV12-4	TRBD2	few	TRBJ2-2	CAGGEGTNTGELFF	TGTGCCGGGGGGGAGGGGACGAACACCGGGGAGCTGTTTTTT
TRBV19	NA	NA	TRBJ2-7	CASSMVGGSSYEQYF	TGTGCCAGTAGTATGGTGGGAGGATCCTCCTACGAGCAGTACTTC
TRBV5-1	TRBD2	few	TRBJ2-1	CASSLEPAGEGPSEQFF	TGCGCCAGCAGCTTGGAGCCCGCGGGGGAGGGGCCGAGTGAGCAGTTCTTC
TRBV27	TRBD2	many	TRBJ2-5	CASSDGLAGLQETQYF	TGTGCCAGCAGCGACGGACTAGCGGGGCTCCAAGAGACCCAGTACTTC
TRBV5-1	TRBD1	few	TRBJ2-2	CASRQGQEELFF	TGCGCCAGCAGACAGGGGCAGGAGGAGCTGTTTTTT
TRBV5-1	NA	NA	TRBJ2-7	CASSEPRDGSTYEQYF	TGCGCCAGCAGCGAACCCAGGGACGGCTCCACCTACGAGCAGTACTTC
TRBV11-2	NA	few	TRBJ2-7	CASSLGYSWQPRTYEQYF	TGTGCCAGCAGCTTAGGGTATAGTTGGCAGCCGAGGACCTACGAGCAGTACTTC
TRBV5-1	NA	few	TRBJ1-4	CASSLAGPLGEKLFF	TGCGCCAGCAGCTTGGCAGGGCCCCTAGGCGAAAAACTGTTTTTT
TRBV6-5	TRBD2	NA	TRBJ2-7	CASSYSFTLLAGVKEQYF	TGTGCCAGCAGTTACTCGTTCACTCTTCTAGCGGGAGTCAAAGAGCAGTACTTC
TRBV19	NA	NA	TRBJ2-1	CASMGGYNEQFF	TGTGCCAGTATGGGTGGGTACAATGAGCAGTTCTTC
TRBV25-1	TRBD2	NA	TRBJ2-1	CASSDSGIYNEQFF	TGTGCCAGCAGTGATAGCGGGATTTACAATGAGCAGTTCTTC
TRBV7-2	NA	NA	TRBJ1-5	CASSLVPDNQPQHF	TGTGCCAGCAGCTTAGTCCCAGACAATCAGCCCCAGCATTTT
TRBV7-2	TRBD1	NA	TRBJ2-7	CASSLWTGYEQYF	TGTGCCAGCAGCTTATGGACAGGGTACGAGCAGTACTTC
TRBV30	TRBD2	few	TRBJ2-7	CAWSLAGGTYEQYF	TGTGCCTGGAGTTTAGCGGGAGGCACCTACGAGCAGTACTTC
TRBV6-1	NA	many	TRBJ1-3	CASSEASASGNTIYF	TGTGCCAGCAGTGAAGCTTCAGCCTCTGGAAACACCATATATTTT
TRBV6-5	TRBD2	many	TRBJ2-1	CASSYGTSGDNEQFF	TGTGCCAGCAGCTACGGGACTAGCGGAGACAATGAGCAGTTCTTC
TRBV29-1	TRBD1	NA	TRBJ2-7	CSVLTFDRVYEQYF	TGCAGCGTTCTAACATTCGACAGGGTCTACGAGCAGTACTTC
TRBV5-4	NA	NA	TRBJ1-5	CASSLGGGPQHF	TGTGCCAGCAGCTTGGGAGGGGGGCCCCAGCATTTT
TRBV7-3	NA	many	TRBJ2-3	CASSLTRSSTDTQYF	TGTGCCAGCAGCCTTACTAGGTCTAGCACAGATACGCAGTATTTT
TRBV9	TRBD2	many	TRBJ2-1	CASSRNYGGRDDYNEQFF	TGTGCCAGCAGCCGCAATTATGGCGGGAGGGATGACTACAATGAGCAGTTCTTC
TRBV30	NA	few	TRBJ2-1	CAWSVGPNEQFF	TGTGCCTGGAGTGTAGGCCCTAATGAGCAGTTCTTC
TRBV20-1	NA	few	TRBJ2-1	CSAPGRSNEQFF	TGCAGTGCCCCGGGGAGGTCGAATGAGCAGTTCTTC
TRBV7-9	NA	few	TRBJ2-1	CATGPGATLYEQFF	TGTGCAACGGGCCCGGGGGCTACTCTCTATGAGCAGTTCTTC
TRBV20-1	TRBD2	many	TRBJ2-2	CELMGLYTGELFF	TGCGAGTTGATGGGACTATACACCGGGGAGCTGTTTTTT
TRBV29-1	NA	NA	TRBJ2-3	CSVEGATAQRTDTQYF	TGCAGCGTTGAAGGGGCGACAGCTCAACGCACAGATACGCAGTATTTT
TRBV13	NA	few	TRBJ2-7	CASSLGATYEQYF	TGTGCCAGCAGCTTAGGGGCCACCTACGAGCAGTACTTC
TRBV18	TRBD2	few	TRBJ2-3	CASSPTLAVDTQYF	TGTGCCAGCTCACCAACACTAGCGGTGGATACGCAGTATTTT
TRBV20-1	NA	few	TRBJ2-1	CSARDPNSYPDEQFF	TGCAGTGCTAGAGATCCTAACTCCTACCCCGATGAGCAGTTCTTC
TRBV5-4	NA	few	TRBJ2-3	CASSPRGDTQYF	TGTGCCAGCAGCCCGAGGGGTGATACGCAGTATTTT
TRBV24-1	NA	few	TRBJ2-7	CATSDSSGEGSYEQYF	TGTGCCACCAGTGATTCCTCGGGGGAAGGCTCCTACGAGCAGTACTTC
TRBV27	NA	few	TRBJ2-7	CASSDRSTYEQYF	TGTGCCAGCAGCGACAGGAGTACCTACGAGCAGTACTTC
TRBV4-1	TRBD2	few	TRBJ2-7	CASSQLLAESYEQYF	TGCGCCAGCAGCCAATTACTAGCGGAGTCCTACGAGCAGTACTTC
TRBV20-1	TRBD2	few	TRBJ2-3	CSARDDLAGVTDTQYF	TGCAGTGCTAGAGATGACCTAGCGGGAGTTACAGATACGCAGTATTTT
TRBV4-3	NA	few	TRBJ2-5	CASSQVGQGQGTQYF	TGCGCCAGCAGCCAAGTCGGGCAGGGCCAGGGGACCCAGTACTTC
TRBV6-2/TRBV6-3	NA	NA	TRBJ2-1	CASRNPGEQFF	TGTGCCAGCAGGAATCCTGGTGAGCAGTTCTTC
TRBV20-1	NA	few	TRBJ2-7	CSAKGISYEQYF	TGCAGTGCTAAGGGGATCTCCTACGAGCAGTACTTC
TRBV20-1	TRBD2	many	TRBJ2-7	CSAIIAGGPDEQYF	TGCAGTGCTATTATAGCGGGAGGGCCAGACGAGCAGTACTTC
TRBV10-3	NA	many	TRBJ2-5	CAISASPDMAAETQYF	TGTGCCATCAGTGCCTCCCCGGACATGGCTGCAGAGACCCAGTACTTC
TRBV19	TRBD1	few	TRBJ1-5	CASKGAPYSNQPQHF	TGTGCCAGTAAGGGGGCCCCGTATAGCAATCAGCCCCAGCATTTT
TRBV5-4	NA	few	TRBJ2-1	CASEGAVGSYNEQFF	TGTGCCAGCGAGGGAGCGGTCGGGTCCTACAATGAGCAGTTCTTC
TRBV19	NA	NA	TRBJ1-1	CASSIRTHTEAFF	TGTGCCAGTAGTATACGGACCCACACTGAAGCTTTCTTT
TRBV7-2	NA	NA	TRBJ2-1	CASSTAGGRNEQFF	TGTGCCAGCAGCACAGCCGGCGGACGGAATGAGCAGTTCTTC
TRBV6-5	TRBD2	few	TRBJ2-1	CASSYSPWGREGYSDEQFF	TGTGCCAGCAGTTACTCCCCTTGGGGGCGGGAGGGGTATTCGGATGAGCAGTTCTTC
TRBV5-1	NA	few	TRBJ1-2	CASSLVPGARDGYTF	TGCGCCAGCAGCTTGGTTCCGGGAGCAAGGGATGGCTACACCTTC
TRBV9	TRBD2	many	TRBJ2-3	CASSDAGTSGKATDTQYF	TGTGCCAGCAGCGACGCGGGGACTAGCGGGAAGGCCACAGATACGCAGTATTTT
TRBV20-1	NA	few	TRBJ2-2	CSARDITTGELFF	TGCAGTGCTAGAGATATAACTACCGGGGAGCTGTTTTTT
TRBV10-3	TRBD2	few	TRBJ2-1	CAISPSGSGYNEQFF	TGTGCCATCAGTCCAAGCGGGAGCGGCTACAATGAGCAGTTCTTC
TRBV15	NA	few	TRBJ1-1	CATSKEHQNTEAFF	TGTGCCACCAGCAAAGAACACCAGAACACTGAAGCTTTCTTT
TRBV20-1	NA	NA	TRBJ2-3	CSARAGTHPDTQYF	TGCAGTGCTAGAGCGGGGACCCACCCGGATACGCAGTATTTT
TRBV20-1	TRBD2	NA	TRBJ2-1	CSARGLAGGNEQFF	TGCAGTGCTAGAGGACTAGCGGGGGGCAATGAGCAGTTCTTC
TRBV3-1	NA	few	TRBJ2-7	CASSQYAPGEQYF	TGTGCCAGCAGCCAATACGCCCCAGGGGAGCAGTACTTC
TRBV20-1	NA	NA	TRBJ2-5	CSASGSHETQYF	TGCAGTGCTAGCGGTAGCCATGAGACCCAGTACTTC
TRBV28	NA	few	TRBJ1-3	CASSLRTVSGNTIYF	TGTGCCAGCAGTTTGCGGACAGTCTCTGGAAACACCATATATTTT